The clone carrying this T cell receptor (beta chain) was counted at least ten times. Its antigen is unidentified. The sample comes from a study of regulatory T cells in long-lasting Graves disease. Study-wide context: The definition of persistent Graves' disease was over 5 years of antithyroid drugs with positive TSH receptor antibodies.

Study-level points and caveats: Possibly, too few samples lowered accuracy. New patients shared some 980 public clonotypes, and persistent patients shared more, with around 2,600.

The CDR3 loop spans 14 amino acids. Between the trimmed V and J ends, which lost 3 bases and 5 bases, there was a span of 14 bases. Time point in this sample: persistent/refractory GD, antithyroid drugs over 5 years with positive TRAb. TCR sequences were obtained from RNA taken from PBMCs. The authors diagnosed Graves' disease using American Thyroid Association guidelines. Sequencing libraries for TCR beta were prepared with iRepertoire HTBI primers and Arm-PCR of CDR3 regions. In TCRdb, the multiplex PCR reads were re-called with MiXCR into one record per CDR3 protein. The table records roughly 450,000 distinct CDR3 sequences, 23% of them present only once.

This TCR derives from a female donor with Graves disease. This specimen was peripheral blood mononuclear cells (PBMCs), taken when the disease was refractory, from a patient treated with antithyroid drugs. The V gene is TRBV12-3 or TRBV12-4, the J gene TRBJ2-7; D possibly matches TRBD1 or TRBD2 (5 bases each). The CDR3 region is CASSFTGAFDEQYF. The CDR3 region has the DNA TGTGCCAGCAGTTTTACCGGGGCCTTCGACGAGCAGTACTTC.